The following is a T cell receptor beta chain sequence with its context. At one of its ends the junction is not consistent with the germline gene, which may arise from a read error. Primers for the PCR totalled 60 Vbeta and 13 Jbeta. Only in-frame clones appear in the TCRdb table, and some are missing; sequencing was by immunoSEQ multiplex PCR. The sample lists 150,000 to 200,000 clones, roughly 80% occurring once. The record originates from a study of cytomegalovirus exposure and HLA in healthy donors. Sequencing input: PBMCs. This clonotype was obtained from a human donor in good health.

CDR3 nucleotides: TGTTCCAGCAGCTTAGCACAGGGGGCGATGGCTTTCTTT. It encodes CSSSLAQGAMAFF. The chain combines TRBV7-9 with TRBJ1-1, with 9 nucleotides matching TRBD1. The CDR3 spans 13 residues. Germline V gene sequence: CDR1 SEHNR, CDR2 FQNEAQ (reference sequence).